The T cell receptor beta chain under discussion was sequenced for a study of control samples from healthy donors and cancer patients. V lost 3 bases and J 0 bases, leaving 5 bases between the germline ends. The CDR3 is 13 residues long. Germline-derived CDR1 and CDR2 are SEHNR and FQNEAQ (reference sequence). TCRdb keeps only in-frame clones here, not all; method: immunoSEQ multiplex PCR. This table holds about 110,000 clones, around 80% found once. The clonotype comes from a man aged 18 to 29 in good health. V gene TRBV7-9 combines with J gene TRBJ1-2; D is unclear. Sequencing was done on a sample of blood. Written as DNA, the CDR3 is TGTGCCAGCAGCTTCTCAACTAACTATGGCTACACCTTC. Protein sequence: CASSFSTNYGYTF.